This TCR beta chain came from a study of blood T cell repertoires in COVID-19. Sequencing used immunoSEQ multiplex PCR; TCRdb keeps in-frame clones, though not all of them. The table has roughly 300,000 clones, over 75% seen once. The origin of this receptor is a human donor in a cohort sampled during active COVID-19. The sequenced material came from peripheral blood.

The CDR3 loop is CASSQDILAGIYEQYF. CDR3 nucleotides: TGCGCCAGCAGCCAAGATATACTAGCGGGAATCTACGAGCAGTACTTC. The chain links TRBV4-1 to TRBJ2-7; 10 bases agree with TRBD2. The CDR3 is made up of 16 amino acids. Germline V CDR1 and CDR2: MGHRA, YSYEKL. V was pared by 0 bases and J by 3 bases, with 5 bases of the junction left unmatched.